The present entry profiles one T cell receptor (beta chain) with its context. This CDR3 has 14 amino acids. Trimming took 0 bases from V and 2 from J, leaving 11 bases between them. Germline CDR1 is DFQATT and CDR2 is SNEGSKA (reference sequence). This sample was included in a study of patients and donors after allogeneic stem cell transplantation. TCRdb redid the calling of the RT-PCR reads with MiXCR, one entry per CDR3 protein. Counted here are approximately 160,000 distinct CDR3 sequences, roughly 30% occurring once; the ten biggest clones make up around 3%. The chain is built from TRBV20-1 and TRBJ2-7; D unresolved. The sample comprised blood, either unsorted or a sorted T cell fraction (not recorded which). The clonotype was recovered from a human donor who was either an allogeneic HSCT recipient or a stem cell or donor lymphocyte infusion donor (not recorded which). It is not recorded whose cells these are; they may come from a transplant donor. CDR3 sequence (DNA): TGCAGTGCTAGAGATCCCCCGGATCCCTACGAGCAGTACTTC. Translating gives CSARDPPDPYEQYF.